One sample yielded the 18 T cell receptor beta chains listed below, sequenced in a study of control samples from healthy donors and cancer patients. Generated by immunoSEQ multiplex PCR, the TCRdb table keeps only in-frame clones and is missing some. The sample lists about 59,000 clones; about 87% were seen once. Sequencing input: PBMCs. Receptor source: a woman in her sixties or seventies with lung cancer.

This chain links TRBV6-5 with TRBJ2-7, with D perhaps TRBD2 (5 bases). Trimming took off 6 bases at V and 0 bases at J, with 12 bases between the two ends. The germline V gene encodes CDR1 MNHEY and CDR2 SVGAGI. The CDR3 is 14 residues long. This chain's CDR3 is CASSYGESSYEQYF. Here the CDR3 DNA reads TGTGCCAGCAGCTACGGGGAGAGCTCCTACGAGCAGTACTTC.

The table lists this clone with a few counts. The chain combines TRBV7-6 with TRBJ2-2; 10 nucleotides match TRBD2. Looked up from germline, CDR1 is SGHVS and CDR2 is FNYEAQ. Unmatched junction bases numbered 9, after V lost 5 bases and J lost 6 bases. CDR3 size: 16 residues. This CDR3 is CASSPLSGGAAGELFF. Here the CDR3 DNA reads TGTGCCAGCAGCCCCTTGAGCGGGGGGGCGGCCGGGGAGCTGTTTTTT.

The chain combines TRBV6-2 or TRBV6-3 with TRBJ2-5, with D tentatively TRBD1 (6 bases). V gave up 6 bases and J gave up 5 bases, with 16 bases separating them. The CDR3 is made up of 14 amino acids. Germline assignment: CDR1 MNHEY and CDR2 SVGEGT. CDR3 amino acids: CASSNRAPRETQYF. The CDR3 DNA is TGTGCCAGCAGCAACAGGGCCCCCCGGGAGACCCAGTACTTC.

CDR3 amino acids: CASNSPAVPYEQYF. The CDR3, as DNA: TGTGCCAGTAATTCCCCGGCCGTACCCTACGAGCAGTACTTC. The V call is TRBV19, the J call TRBJ2-7, with D hard to call. The CDR3 consists of 14 residues. The V gene's germline CDR1 is LNHDA and CDR2 SQIVND (reference sequence). V shed 7 bases and J shed 2 bases, with 15 bases lying between them.

The J gene is TRBJ1-1, the V gene TRBV3-1 (or the pseudogene TRBV3-2); D gene unclear. V was cut by 1 base and J by 0 bases, with 9 bases left in between. CDR3 length: 15 residues. Germline-derived CDR1 and CDR2 are LGHDT and YNNKEL (reference sequence). CDR3 sequence (DNA): TGTGCCAGCAGCCAAGCTGCGTGGATGAACACTGAAGCTTTCTTT. Amino acids: CASSQAAWMNTEAFF.

This clone was counted once. The chain employs TRBV3-1 (or the pseudogene TRBV3-2) and TRBJ1-4; no clear D. Looked up from germline, CDR1 is LGHDT and CDR2 is YNNKEL (reference sequence). Trimming removed 4 bases at V and 0 bases at J, with 6 bases between. The CDR3 totals 14 residues. The CDR3 DNA reads TGTGCCAGCAGCCCCGCAGCAACTAATGAAAAACTGTTTTTT. It encodes CASSPAATNEKLFF.

This chain connects TRBV10-1 to TRBJ2-7; no firm D call. Germline CDR1 is WNHNN and CDR2 is SYGVQD (reference sequence). This CDR3 contains 15 residues. V was clipped by 3 bases and J by 0 bases, with 12 bases between them. The CDR3 is CASSEGHSSSYEQYF. Here the CDR3 DNA reads TGCGCCAGCAGTGAAGGCCATTCTTCCTCCTACGAGCAGTACTTC.

The chain employs TRBV12-3 or TRBV12-4 and TRBJ1-1; D ambiguous. Trimming took off 3 bases at V and 6 bases at J, with 5 bases between the two ends. The CDR3 consists of 11 residues. The CDR3, as DNA: TGTGCCAGCAGTTTTAGTGCTGAAGCTTTCTTT. This translates into CASSFSAEAFF.

This sequence joins TRBV19 and TRBJ2-3; 7 bases map to TRBD2. The ends lost 5 bases at V and 8 bases at J; junction bases unmatched: 13. The germline gives CDR1 LNHDA, CDR2 SQIVND (reference sequence). There are 15 residues in the CDR3. CDR3: CASSDTGGSLGTQYF. The CDR3 nucleotides are TGTGCCAGTAGTGATACGGGGGGTTCATTGGGTACGCAGTATTTT.

The chain's CDR3 is CASSLDAEMRGSPLHF. The DNA of the CDR3 is TGTGCCAGCAGCTTGGACGCGGAAATGAGGGGTTCACCCCTCCACTTT. The rearrangement uses TRBV5-4 and TRBJ1-6; possibly TRBD1 for D (5 bases). The CDR3 contains 16 residues. Germline V gene sequence: CDR1 SGHNT, CDR2 YYREEE (reference sequence). The V end lost 0 bases, the J end lost 9 bases, and 16 bases lay between the germline ends.

This chain links TRBV7-3 with TRBJ2-3; D perhaps matches TRBD2 (5 bases). Trimming took 1 base from V and 4 from J, leaving 18 bases between them. This CDR3 has 17 amino acids. Germline values: CDR1 SGHTA, CDR2 FQGTGA. The CDR3 DNA is TGTGCCAGCAGCTTAAGGGGAGCGGTAGGCGCTTCAGATACGCAGTATTTT. Translation: CASSLRGAVGASDTQYF.

The chain links TRBV9 to TRBJ1-2; 10 nucleotides agree with TRBD1. The germline V gene has CDR1 SGDLS and CDR2 YYNGEE. The CDR3 has 14 residues. Trimming took 0 bases from V and 10 from J; bases not matched to a gene: 6. The CDR3: CASSVEGQGIDYTF. In DNA form, the CDR3 reads TGTGCCAGCAGCGTAGAGGGACAGGGGATCGACTACACCTTC.

The rearrangement links TRBV28 to TRBJ2-1; maybe TRBD2 (6 bases). Germline loops: CDR1 MDHEN, CDR2 SYDVKM. The CDR3 totals 13 residues. Deletions cut 7 bases from V and 3 bases from J, with 10 bases between. The CDR3: CASTRLDYNEQFF. The DNA of the CDR3 is TGTGCCAGCACCCGACTAGACTACAATGAGCAGTTCTTC.

The rearrangement joins TRBV19 to TRBJ2-5, with 11 nucleotides matching TRBD2. Unmatched junction bases numbered 6, after V lost 5 bases and J lost 4 bases. Germline V CDR1 and CDR2: LNHDA, SQIVND (reference sequence). This CDR3 is built from 15 residues. The CDR3 nucleotides read TGTGCCAGTAGTGTGACTAGCGGGACAGGAGAGACCCAGTACTTC. Protein sequence: CASSVTSGTGETQYF.

In nucleotides, the CDR3 is TGTGCCAGCAGCTTTGAGCGATATACGCAGTATTTT. As protein: CASSFERYTQYF. The chain combines TRBV11-1 with TRBJ2-3; D unclear. V lost 3 bases and J 7 bases, leaving 8 bases between the germline ends. Per the germline V gene, CDR1 is SGHAT and CDR2 is FQDESV (reference sequence). The CDR3 contains 12 residues.

The chain couples TRBV6-1 to TRBJ1-3; D is unresolved. V was shortened by 2 bases and J by 1 base, with 9 bases between the two germline ends. This CDR3 spans 15 amino acids. In germline, CDR1 is MNHNS, CDR2 SASEGT. The CDR3 reads CASSESVGSGNTIYF. CDR3 sequence (DNA): TGTGCCAGCAGTGAATCCGTAGGATCTGGAAACACCATATATTTT.

Here the CDR3 DNA reads TGTGCCAGCAGCGGAGGGACAGGGCCCGGGGGCTACGAGCAGTACTTC. Translated: CASSGGTGPGGYEQYF. The chain employs TRBV7-8 and TRBJ2-7, with 9 nucleotides matching TRBD1. Germline V gene data show CDR1 as SGHVS and CDR2 as FQNEAQ. This CDR3 comprises 16 residues. The ends lost 5 bases at V and 3 bases at J; junction bases unmatched: 11.

This clone appeared a few times. The V and J genes are TRBV27 and TRBJ1-2; D call uncertain. The CDR3 is 15 residues long. V shed 0 bases and J shed 1 base, with 9 bases lying between them. Germline V gives CDR1 MNHEY, CDR2 SMNVEV (reference sequence). CDR3 residues: CASSLSRTVNYGYTF. In DNA, the CDR3 is TGTGCCAGCAGTTTATCGCGGACGGTTAACTATGGCTACACCTTC.